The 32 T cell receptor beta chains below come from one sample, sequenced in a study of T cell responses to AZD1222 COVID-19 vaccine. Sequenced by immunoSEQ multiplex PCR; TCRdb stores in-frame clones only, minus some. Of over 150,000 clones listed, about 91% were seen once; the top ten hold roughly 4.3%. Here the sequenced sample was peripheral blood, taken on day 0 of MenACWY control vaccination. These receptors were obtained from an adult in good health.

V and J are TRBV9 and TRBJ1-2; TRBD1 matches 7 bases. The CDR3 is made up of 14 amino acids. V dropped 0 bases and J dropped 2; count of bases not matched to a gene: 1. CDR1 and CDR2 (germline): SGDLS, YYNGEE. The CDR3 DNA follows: TGTGCCAGCAGCGTAGCAGGGGGGAACTATGGCTACACCTTC. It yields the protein CASSVAGGNYGYTF.

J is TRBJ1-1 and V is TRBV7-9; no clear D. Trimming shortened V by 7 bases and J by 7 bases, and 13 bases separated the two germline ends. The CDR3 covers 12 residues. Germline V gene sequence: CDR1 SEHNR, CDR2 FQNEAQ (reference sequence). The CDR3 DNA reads TGTGCCAGCACCAATAGGGCGGGTGAAGCTTTCTTT. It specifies CASTNRAGEAFF.

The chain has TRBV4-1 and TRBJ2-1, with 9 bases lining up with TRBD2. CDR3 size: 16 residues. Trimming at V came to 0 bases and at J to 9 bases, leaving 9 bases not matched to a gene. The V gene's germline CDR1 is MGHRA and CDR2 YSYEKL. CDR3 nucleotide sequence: TGCGCCAGCAGCCAAGAGTTCCAGCGGGAGGCATCTGAGCAGTTCTTC. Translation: CASSQEFQREASEQFF.

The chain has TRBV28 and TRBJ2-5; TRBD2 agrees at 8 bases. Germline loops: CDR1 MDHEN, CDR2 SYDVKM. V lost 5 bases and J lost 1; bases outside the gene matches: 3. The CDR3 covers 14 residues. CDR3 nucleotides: TGTGCCAGCAGTCGGGGGGGGGCCCAAGAGACCCAGTACTTC. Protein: CASSRGGAQETQYF. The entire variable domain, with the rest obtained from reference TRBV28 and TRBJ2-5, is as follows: DVKVTQSSRYLVKRTGEKVFLECVQDMDHENMFWYRQDPGLGLRLIYFSYDVKMKEKGDIPEGYSVSREKKERFSLILESASTNQTSMYLCASSRGGAQETQYFGPGTRLLVL.

In DNA form, the CDR3 reads TGTGCCACCAGTGAGGGACCGGGACAATACACTGAAGCTTTCTTT. Translating gives CATSEGPGQYTEAFF. The chain couples TRBV24-1 to TRBJ1-1; D may be TRBD1 (6 bases). The CDR3 contains 15 residues. V was pared by 4 bases and J by 3 bases, with 14 bases between. In germline, CDR1 is KGHDR, CDR2 SFDVKD.

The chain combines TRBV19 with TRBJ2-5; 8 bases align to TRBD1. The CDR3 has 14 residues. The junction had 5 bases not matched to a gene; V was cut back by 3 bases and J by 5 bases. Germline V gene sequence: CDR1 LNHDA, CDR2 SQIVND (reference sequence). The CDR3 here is CASSIQGAKETQYF. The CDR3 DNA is TGTGCCAGTAGTATCCAGGGGGCAAAGGAGACCCAGTACTTC. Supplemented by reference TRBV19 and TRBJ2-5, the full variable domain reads DGGITQSPKYLFRKEGQNVTLSCEQNLNHDAMYWYRQDPGQGLRLIYYSQIVNDFQKGDIAEGYSVSREKKESFPLTVTSAQKNPTAFYLCASSIQGAKETQYFGPGTRLLVL.

DNA of the CDR3: TGTGCCAGCAGGCCCACGACCCGGCGTGAAAAACTGTTTTTT. Residues: CASRPTTRREKLFF. The chain has TRBV28 and TRBJ1-4; the D is unclear. This CDR3 has 14 amino acids. V lost 6 bases, J lost 7 bases, and 15 bases lay in between. The germline V gene has CDR1 MDHEN and CDR2 SYDVKM.

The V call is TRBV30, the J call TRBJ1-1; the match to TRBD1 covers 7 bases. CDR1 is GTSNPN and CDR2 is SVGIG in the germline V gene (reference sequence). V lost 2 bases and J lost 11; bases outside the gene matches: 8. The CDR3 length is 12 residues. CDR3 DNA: TGTGCCTGGAGTAACACAGGGGTGCGGGCTTTCTTT. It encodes CAWSNTGVRAFF.

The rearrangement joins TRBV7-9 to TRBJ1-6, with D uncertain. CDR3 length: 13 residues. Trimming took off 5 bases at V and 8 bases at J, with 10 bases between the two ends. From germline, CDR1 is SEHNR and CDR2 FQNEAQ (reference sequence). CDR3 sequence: CASSPSGDSPLHF. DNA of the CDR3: TGTGCCAGCAGCCCCTCTGGGGATTCACCCCTCCACTTT.

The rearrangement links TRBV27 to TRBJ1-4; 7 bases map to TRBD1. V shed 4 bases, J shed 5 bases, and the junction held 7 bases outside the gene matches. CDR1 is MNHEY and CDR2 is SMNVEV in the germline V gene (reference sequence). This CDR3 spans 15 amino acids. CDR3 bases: TGTGCCAGCAGTTCCTACAGGGGCACGAATGAAAAACTGTTTTTT. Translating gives CASSSYRGTNEKLFF.

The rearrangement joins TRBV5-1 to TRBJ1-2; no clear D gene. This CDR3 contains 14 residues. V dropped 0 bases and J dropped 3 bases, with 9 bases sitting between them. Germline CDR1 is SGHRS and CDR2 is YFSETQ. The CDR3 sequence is CASSLGDPHYGYTF. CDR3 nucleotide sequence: TGCGCCAGCAGCTTGGGAGACCCCCACTATGGCTACACCTTC.

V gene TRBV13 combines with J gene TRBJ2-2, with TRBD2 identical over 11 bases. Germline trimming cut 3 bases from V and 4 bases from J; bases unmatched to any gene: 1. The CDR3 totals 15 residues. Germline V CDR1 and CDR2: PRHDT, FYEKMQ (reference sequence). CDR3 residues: CASSFSGRGTGELFF. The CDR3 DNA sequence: TGTGCCAGCAGCTTTAGCGGGAGGGGCACCGGGGAGCTGTTTTTT.

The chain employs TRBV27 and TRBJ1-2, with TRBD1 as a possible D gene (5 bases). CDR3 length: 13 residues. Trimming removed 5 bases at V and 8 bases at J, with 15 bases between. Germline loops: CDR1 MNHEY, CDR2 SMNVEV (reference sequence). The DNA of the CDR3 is TGTGCCAGCAGTACCCGCGAGGGGTTCGGCTACACCTTC. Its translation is CASSTREGFGYTF.

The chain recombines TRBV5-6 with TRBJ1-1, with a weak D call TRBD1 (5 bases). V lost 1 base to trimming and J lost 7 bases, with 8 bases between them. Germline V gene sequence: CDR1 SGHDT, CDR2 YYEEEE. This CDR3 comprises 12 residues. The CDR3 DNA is TGTGCCAGCAGCTTGTACCAGGGTGAAGCTTTCTTT. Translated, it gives CASSLYQGEAFF.

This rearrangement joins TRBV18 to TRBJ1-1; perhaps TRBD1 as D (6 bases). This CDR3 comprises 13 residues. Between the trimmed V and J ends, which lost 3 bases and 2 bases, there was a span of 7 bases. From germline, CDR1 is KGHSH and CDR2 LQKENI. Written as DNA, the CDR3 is TGTGCCAGCTCACCGGGGGCCAACACTGAAGCTTTCTTT. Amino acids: CASSPGANTEAFF.

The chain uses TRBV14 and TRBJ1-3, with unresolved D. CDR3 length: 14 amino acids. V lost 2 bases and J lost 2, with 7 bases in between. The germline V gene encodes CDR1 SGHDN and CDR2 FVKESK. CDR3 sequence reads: CASSQLSAGNTIYF. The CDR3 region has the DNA TGTGCCAGCAGCCAACTCTCAGCTGGAAACACCATATATTTT.

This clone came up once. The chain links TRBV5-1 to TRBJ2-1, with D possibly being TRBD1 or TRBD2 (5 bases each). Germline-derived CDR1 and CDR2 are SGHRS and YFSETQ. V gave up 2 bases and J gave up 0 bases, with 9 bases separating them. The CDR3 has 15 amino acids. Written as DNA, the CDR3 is TGCGCCAGCAGCTTCGGGGACCTCTCCTACAATGAGCAGTTCTTC. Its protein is CASSFGDLSYNEQFF. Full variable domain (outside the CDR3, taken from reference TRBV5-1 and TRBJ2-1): KAGVTQTPRYLIKTRGQQVTLSCSPISGHRSVSWYQQTPGQGLQFLFEYFSETQRNKGNFPGRFSGRQFSNSRSEMNVSTLELGDSALYLCASSFGDLSYNEQFFGPGTRLTVL.

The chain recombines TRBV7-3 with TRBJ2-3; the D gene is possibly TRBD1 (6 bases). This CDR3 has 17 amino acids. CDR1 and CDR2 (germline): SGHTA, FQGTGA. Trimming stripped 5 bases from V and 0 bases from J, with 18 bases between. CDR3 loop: CASSPLEQGLSTDTQYF. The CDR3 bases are TGTGCCAGCAGCCCCCTTGAACAGGGCCTTAGCACAGATACGCAGTATTTT.

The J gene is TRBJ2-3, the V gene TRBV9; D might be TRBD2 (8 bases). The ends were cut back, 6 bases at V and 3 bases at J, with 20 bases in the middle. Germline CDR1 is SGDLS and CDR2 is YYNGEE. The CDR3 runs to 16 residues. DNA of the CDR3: TGTGCCAGCACGGCCACGGGAGGGGGCCTAACAGATACGCAGTATTTT. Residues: CASTATGGGLTDTQYF.

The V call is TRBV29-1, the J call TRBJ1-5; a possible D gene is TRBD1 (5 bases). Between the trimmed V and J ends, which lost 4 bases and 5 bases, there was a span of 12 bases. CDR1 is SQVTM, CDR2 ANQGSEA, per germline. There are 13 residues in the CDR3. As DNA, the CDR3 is TGCAGCGTTGCGCTTTCCAGGGATCAGCCCCAGCATTTT. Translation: CSVALSRDQPQHF.

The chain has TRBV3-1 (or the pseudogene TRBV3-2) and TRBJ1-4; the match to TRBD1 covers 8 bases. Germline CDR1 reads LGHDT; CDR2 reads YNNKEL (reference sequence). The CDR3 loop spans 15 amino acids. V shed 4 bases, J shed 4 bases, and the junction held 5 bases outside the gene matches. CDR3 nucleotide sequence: TGTGCCAGCAGCCCTCCGACAGGGGATAATGAAAAACTGTTTTTT. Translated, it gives CASSPPTGDNEKLFF.

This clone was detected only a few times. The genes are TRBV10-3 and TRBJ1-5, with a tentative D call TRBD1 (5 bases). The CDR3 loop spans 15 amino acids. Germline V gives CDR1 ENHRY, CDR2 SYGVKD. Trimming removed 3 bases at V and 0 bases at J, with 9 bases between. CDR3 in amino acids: CAISDGQHSNQPQHF. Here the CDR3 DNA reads TGTGCCATCAGTGACGGACAACATAGCAATCAGCCCCAGCATTTT.

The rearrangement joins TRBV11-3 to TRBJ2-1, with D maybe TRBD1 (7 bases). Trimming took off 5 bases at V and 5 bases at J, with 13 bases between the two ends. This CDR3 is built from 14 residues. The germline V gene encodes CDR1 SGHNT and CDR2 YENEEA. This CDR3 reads CASSQGGGNNEQFF. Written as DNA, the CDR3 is TGTGCCAGCAGCCAGGGGGGCGGGAACAATGAGCAGTTCTTC. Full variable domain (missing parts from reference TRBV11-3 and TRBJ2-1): EAGVVQSPRYKIIEKKQPVAFWCNPISGHNTLYWYLQNLGQGPELLIRYENEEAVDDSQLPKDRFSAERLKGVDSTLKIQPAELGDSAVYLCASSQGGGNNEQFFGPGTRLTVL.

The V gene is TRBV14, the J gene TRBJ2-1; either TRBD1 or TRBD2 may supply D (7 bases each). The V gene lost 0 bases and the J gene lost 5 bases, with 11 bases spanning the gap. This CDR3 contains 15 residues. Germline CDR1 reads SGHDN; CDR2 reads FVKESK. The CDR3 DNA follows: TGTGCCAGCAGCCAAGACAGGGGGGGAAACAATGAGCAGTTCTTC. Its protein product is CASSQDRGGNNEQFF.

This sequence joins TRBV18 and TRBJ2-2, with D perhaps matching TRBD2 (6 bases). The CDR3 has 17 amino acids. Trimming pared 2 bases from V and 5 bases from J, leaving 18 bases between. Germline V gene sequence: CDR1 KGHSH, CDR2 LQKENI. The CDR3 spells CASSPVGPGVATGELFF. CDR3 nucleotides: TGTGCCAGCTCACCAGTAGGGCCGGGAGTCGCTACCGGGGAGCTGTTTTTT.

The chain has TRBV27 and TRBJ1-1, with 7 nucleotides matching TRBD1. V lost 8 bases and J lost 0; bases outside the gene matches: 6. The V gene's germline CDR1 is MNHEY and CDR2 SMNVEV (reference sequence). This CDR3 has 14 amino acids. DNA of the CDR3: TGTGCCAGCGGAATGGGACAGATGAACACTGAAGCTTTCTTT. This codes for CASGMGQMNTEAFF.

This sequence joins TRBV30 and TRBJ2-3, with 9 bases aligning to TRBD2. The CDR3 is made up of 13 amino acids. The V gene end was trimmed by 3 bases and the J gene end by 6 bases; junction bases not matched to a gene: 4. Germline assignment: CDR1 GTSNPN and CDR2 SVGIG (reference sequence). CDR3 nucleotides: TGTGCCTGGAGCCTAGCGGGAAGGGATACGCAGTATTTT. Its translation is CAWSLAGRDTQYF.

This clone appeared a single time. In DNA form, the CDR3 reads TGTGCCACCAGCGGAGGGGGGCCCAGTTTCAGTGAGCAGTTCTTC. Its protein product is CATSGGGPSFSEQFF. This chain uses TRBV15 with TRBJ2-1; TRBD1 or TRBD2 may be the D gene (6 bases each). This CDR3 spans 15 amino acids. The germline V and J ends were trimmed by 5 bases and 9 bases, with 20 bases remaining between them. Germline-derived CDR1 and CDR2 are LNHNV and YYDKDF (reference sequence).

This chain's CDR3 is CASSPQGTGELFF. The CDR3 DNA reads TGTGCCAGCTCACCTCAAGGAACCGGGGAGCTGTTTTTT. The V gene is TRBV18, the J gene TRBJ2-2; no clear D gene. CDR3 length equals 13 residues. V shed 3 bases and J shed 5 bases, with 7 bases lying between them. The germline V gene encodes CDR1 KGHSH and CDR2 LQKENI.

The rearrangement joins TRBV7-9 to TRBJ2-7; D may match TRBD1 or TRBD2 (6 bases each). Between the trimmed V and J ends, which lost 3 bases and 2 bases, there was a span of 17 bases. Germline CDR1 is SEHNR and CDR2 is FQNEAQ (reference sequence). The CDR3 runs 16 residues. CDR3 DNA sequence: TGTGCCAGCAGCTTGGCCCGGCAGGGGAGGCCCTACGAGCAGTACTTC. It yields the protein CASSLARQGRPYEQYF.

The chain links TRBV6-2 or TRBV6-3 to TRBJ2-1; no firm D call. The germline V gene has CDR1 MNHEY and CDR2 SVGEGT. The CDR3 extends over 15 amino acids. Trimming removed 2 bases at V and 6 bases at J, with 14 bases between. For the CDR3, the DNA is TGTGCCAGCAGTTACGGTGTCGGCCCCGCCAATGAGCAGTTCTTC. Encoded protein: CASSYGVGPANEQFF.

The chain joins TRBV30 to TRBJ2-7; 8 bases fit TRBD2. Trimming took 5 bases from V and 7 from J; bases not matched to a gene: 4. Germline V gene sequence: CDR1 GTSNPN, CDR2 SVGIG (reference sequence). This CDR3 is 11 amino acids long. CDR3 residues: CAWGEREEQYF. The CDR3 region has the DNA TGTGCCTGGGGGGAGCGGGAGGAGCAGTACTTC.